This TCR beta chain was identified during a study of shared clonotypes between healthy human individuals. Study as a whole: CD4 naive and CD4 memory each took three plates per donor, while CD8 naive took two and CD8 memory one. Study outcomes and limitations: Few donors limited the genetic and exposure-history diversity represented.

The V gene's germline CDR1 is GTSNPN and CDR2 SVGIG (reference sequence). The J segment lost 4 bases and the V segment lost 8 bases, leaving 6 bases of the junction unmatched. The CDR3 extends over 12 amino acids. Assay used: immunoSEQ multiplex PCR; TCRdb lists only in-frame clones, some missing. The repertoire consists of about 710,000 clones, with roughly two thirds occurring once and the leading ten covering roughly 1.8%. Worth noting for this clone: Its antigen is currently unknown.

This rearrangement joins TRBV30 to TRBJ2-7, with 9 positions matching TRBD2. The TCR sequence derives from a woman between 25 and 40 years old in good health. The source material was memory CD4+ T cells sorted from blood. Subset noted: CD45RA-negative fraction. The CDR3 protein is CAVSGSGYEQYF. CDR3 DNA: TGTGCCGTTAGCGGGAGTGGGTACGAGCAGTACTTC.